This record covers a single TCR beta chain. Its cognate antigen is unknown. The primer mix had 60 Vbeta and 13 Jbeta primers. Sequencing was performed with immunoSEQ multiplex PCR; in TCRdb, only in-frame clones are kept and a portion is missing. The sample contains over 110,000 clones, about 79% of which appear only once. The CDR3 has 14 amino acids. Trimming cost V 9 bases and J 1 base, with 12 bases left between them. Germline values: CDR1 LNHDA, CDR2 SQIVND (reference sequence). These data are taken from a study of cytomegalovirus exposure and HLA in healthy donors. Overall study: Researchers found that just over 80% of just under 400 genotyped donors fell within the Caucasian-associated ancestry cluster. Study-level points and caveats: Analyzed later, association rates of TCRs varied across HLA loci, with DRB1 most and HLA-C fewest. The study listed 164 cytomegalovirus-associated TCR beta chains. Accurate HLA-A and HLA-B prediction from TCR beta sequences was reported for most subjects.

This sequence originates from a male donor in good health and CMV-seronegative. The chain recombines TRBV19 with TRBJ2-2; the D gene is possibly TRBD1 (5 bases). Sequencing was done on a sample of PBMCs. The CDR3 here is CARTRVKNTGELFF. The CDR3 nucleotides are TGTGCCAGAACCAGGGTGAAGAACACCGGGGAGCTGTTTTTT.